Shown below are 5 T cell receptor beta chains from a single sample sequenced in a study of control samples from healthy donors and cancer patients. TCRdb's table, derived via immunoSEQ multiplex PCR, lists solely in-frame clones and lacks some. The table lists more than 75,000 clones, roughly 91% of them singletons. Sequencing used blood. These receptors originate from a man between 45 and 60 years old in good health.

The CDR3 DNA reads as TGTGCCAGCTCACCACCGAGCAGTAAAGAGACCCAGTACTTC. It codes for CASSPPSSKETQYF. The rearrangement links TRBV18 to TRBJ2-5, with D unclear. V was pared by 0 bases and J by 3 bases, with 8 bases between. The CDR3 runs to 14 residues. Looked up from germline, CDR1 is KGHSH and CDR2 is LQKENI.

The rearrangement links TRBV5-8 to TRBJ2-3, with 10 bases fitting TRBD2. The CDR3 is 16 amino acids. Germline V gene data show CDR1 as SGHTS and CDR2 as YDEGEE. V lost 4 bases to trimming and J lost 4 bases; unmatched junction nucleotides: 9. This chain's CDR3 is CASSVASGGSSDTQYF. Here the CDR3 DNA reads TGTGCCAGCAGCGTCGCTAGCGGGGGTTCCTCAGATACGCAGTATTTT.

The rearrangement links TRBV4-2 to TRBJ1-1; D remains unclear. Germline V gene data show CDR1 as LGHNA and CDR2 as YNFKEQ. V was trimmed by 1 base and J by 1 base, leaving 13 bases between them. This CDR3 has 16 amino acids. The chain's CDR3 is CASSQGSGRRNTEAFF. As DNA, the CDR3 is TGTGCCAGCAGCCAAGGGAGCGGGAGGAGGAACACTGAAGCTTTCTTT.

The rearrangement uses TRBV6-2 or TRBV6-3 and TRBJ1-2, with 7 bases aligning to TRBD1. V lost 0 bases to trimming and J lost 8 bases; unmatched junction nucleotides: 18. The CDR3 extends over 18 amino acids. The germline V gene encodes CDR1 MNHEY and CDR2 SVGEGT. The CDR3 is CASSYSIIGTDQSKGYTF. The CDR3 nucleotides are TGTGCCAGCAGTTACTCGATAATTGGGACAGATCAATCGAAAGGCTACACCTTC.

This clone appeared once. The chain is built from TRBV11-3 and TRBJ1-4; no firm D call. The germline CDR1 and CDR2 sequences are SGHNT and YENEEA. This CDR3 has 15 amino acids. Trimming pared 2 bases from V and 0 bases from J, leaving 7 bases between. CDR3 residues: CASSLTSTTNEKLFF. Here the CDR3 DNA reads TGTGCCAGCAGCTTAACGAGTACAACTAATGAAAAACTGTTTTTT.